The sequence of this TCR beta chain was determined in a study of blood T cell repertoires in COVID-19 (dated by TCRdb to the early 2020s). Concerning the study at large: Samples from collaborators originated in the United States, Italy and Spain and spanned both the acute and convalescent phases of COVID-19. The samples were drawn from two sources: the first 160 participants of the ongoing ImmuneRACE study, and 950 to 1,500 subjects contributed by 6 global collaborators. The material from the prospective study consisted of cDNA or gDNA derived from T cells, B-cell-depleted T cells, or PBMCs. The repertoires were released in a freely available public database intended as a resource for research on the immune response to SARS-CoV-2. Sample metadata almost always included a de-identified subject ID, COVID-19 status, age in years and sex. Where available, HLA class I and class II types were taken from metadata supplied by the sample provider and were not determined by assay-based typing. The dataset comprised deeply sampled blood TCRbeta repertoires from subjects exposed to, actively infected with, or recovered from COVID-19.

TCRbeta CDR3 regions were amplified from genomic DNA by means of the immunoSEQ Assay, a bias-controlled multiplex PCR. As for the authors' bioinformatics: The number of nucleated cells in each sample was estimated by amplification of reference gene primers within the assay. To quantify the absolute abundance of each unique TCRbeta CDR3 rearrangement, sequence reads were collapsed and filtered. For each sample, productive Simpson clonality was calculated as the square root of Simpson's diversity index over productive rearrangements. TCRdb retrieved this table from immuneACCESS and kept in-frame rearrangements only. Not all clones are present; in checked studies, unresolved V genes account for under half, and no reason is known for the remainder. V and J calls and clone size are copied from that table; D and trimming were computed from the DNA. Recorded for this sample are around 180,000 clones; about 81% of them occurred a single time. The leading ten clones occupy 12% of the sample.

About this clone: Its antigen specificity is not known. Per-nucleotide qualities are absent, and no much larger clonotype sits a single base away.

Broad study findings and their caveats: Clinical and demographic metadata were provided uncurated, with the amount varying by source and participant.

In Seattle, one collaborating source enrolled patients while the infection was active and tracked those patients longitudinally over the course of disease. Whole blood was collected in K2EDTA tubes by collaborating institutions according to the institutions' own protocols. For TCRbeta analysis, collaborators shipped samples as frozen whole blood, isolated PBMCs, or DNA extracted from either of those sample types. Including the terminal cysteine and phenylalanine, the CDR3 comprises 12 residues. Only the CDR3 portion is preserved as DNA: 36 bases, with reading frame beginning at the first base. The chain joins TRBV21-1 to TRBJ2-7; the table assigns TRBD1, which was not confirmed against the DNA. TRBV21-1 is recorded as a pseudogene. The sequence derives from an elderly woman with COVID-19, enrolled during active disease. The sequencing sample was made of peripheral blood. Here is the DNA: TGTGCCAGCAGCTGGGACAGCTACGAGCAGTACTTC. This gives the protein CASSWDSYEQYF.